This paragraph reports one TCR beta chain. Under the authors' procedure: Amplifying reference gene primers gave estimates of nucleated cell counts. Using immunoSEQ multiplex PCR, the repertoire was profiled, and TCRdb retains in-frame clones only, with some absent. The D gene and trimming were derived from the DNA, and the V and J assignments and clone size from that table. Of roughly 200,000 clones in the sample, more than 75% were seen once. These data are taken from a study of blood T cell repertoires in COVID-19. Overall study context: From the United States, Italy and Spain came samples of acute and convalescent COVID-19. Sources were T cells, B-cell-depleted T cells, or PBMCs; the material itself was cDNA or gDNA.

Germline CDR1 reads SNHLY; CDR2 reads FYNNEI. CDR3 length: 18 amino acids. V gave up 5 bases and J gave up 0 bases; unmatched junction bases: 4. The clonotype originates from a man aged 60-69 years who had recovered from COVID-19. The specimen was peripheral blood. The rearrangement joins TRBV2 to TRBJ2-6; TRBD2 matches 13 bases. Written as DNA, the CDR3 is TGTGCCAGCAGTCCCGGACTAGCGGGAGTCTCTGGGGCCAACGTCCTGACTTTC. The encoded protein is CASSPGLAGVSGANVLTF. Combining the CDR3 with reference TRBV2 and TRBJ2-6 gives the whole variable domain EPEVTQTPSHQVTQMGQEVILRCVPISNHLYFYWYRQILGQKVEFLVSFYNNEISEKSEIFDDQFSVERPDGSNFTLKIRSTKLEDSAMYFCASSPGLAGVSGANVLTFGAGSRLTVL.